This is a list of T cell receptor beta chains from one sample in a study of blood T cell repertoires in COVID-19. Clones were read by immunoSEQ multiplex PCR, and TCRdb kept only the in-frame ones, dropping some. The sample consists of 400,000 to 450,000 clones, about 92% of them appearing once. Sequencing used PBMCs or T cells enriched from blood (not recorded which). The origin of the receptors is a man aged 18 to 29 who had recovered from COVID-19. CDR3s include the opening cysteine and the closing phenylalanine or tryptophan. Each record gives: clone size, V gene, J gene, D gene, CDR3 DNA, CDR3 protein. A D gene is named only where the DNA matches it firmly. Where a row states a size, it is once, few, many or the class of an expanded clone; other rows omit it.

>-|TRBV6-1|TRBJ2-7|-
TGTGCCAGCAGTGCCCAATCTAGCGAACATTGGGGGTACGAGCAGTACTTC
CASSAQSSEHWGYEQYF
>-|TRBV19|TRBJ2-7|TRBD1
TGTGCCAGTAGCACCCCCTTCTCCCACCAGAGGGGGCCCGAGCAGTACTTC
CASSTPFSHQRGPEQYF
>once|TRBV28|TRBJ2-7|-
TGTGCCAGCAGTTTCTATGCCGGGTTCTACGAGCAGTACTTC
CASSFYAGFYEQYF
>-|TRBV7-9|TRBJ1-3|-
TGTGCCAGCAGCATAAAGCCAGCAGGAATGGTCTCTGGAAACACCATATATTTT
CASSIKPAGMVSGNTIYF
>-|TRBV5-6|TRBJ1-1|-
TGTGCCAGCAGTTCACGTGCCGGGGGGAACACTGAAGCTTTCTTT
CASSSRAGGNTEAFF
>few|TRBV28|TRBJ2-1|TRBD2
TGTGCCAGCAATAAGCGGGAATACAATGAGCAGTTCTTC
CASNKREYNEQFF
>-|TRBV30|TRBJ1-5|TRBD1
TGTGCCTGGAACACAGGGGCTCAGCCCCAGCATTTT
CAWNTGAQPQHF
>-|TRBV28|TRBJ2-2|TRBD2
TGTGCCAGCCGTTTACGAGCGGGAACCGGGGAGCTGTTTTTT
CASRLRAGTGELFF
>-|TRBV30|TRBJ2-2|TRBD2
TGTGCCTGGAACCGGGGGGCTAGCGGGAGTGGAGGCACCGGGGAGCTGTTTTTT
CAWNRGASGSGGTGELFF
>-|TRBV7-9|TRBJ1-2|TRBD1
TGTGCCAGCAGCTCCTCCGGACAGGGAGTCGGCTACACCTTC
CASSSSGQGVGYTF
>-|TRBV19|TRBJ2-2|-
TGTGCCAGTAGTTCGTCCAGGGTGAACACCGGGGAGCTGTTTTTT
CASSSSRVNTGELFF
>once|TRBV4-1|TRBJ1-1|-
TGCGCCAGCAGCCACACGACAGATGAAGCTTTCTTT
CASSHTTDEAFF
>-|TRBV3-1/TRBV3-2|TRBJ2-7|TRBD1
TGTGCCAGCAGCCAAAGACAGGGATGGACCTACGAGCAGTACTTC
CASSQRQGWTYEQYF
>-|TRBV19|TRBJ1-2|-
TGTGCCAGTACCCCGACCTGGGACTCCGGCTATGGCTACACCTTC
CASTPTWDSGYGYTF
>few|TRBV7-9|TRBJ2-7|TRBD1
TGTGCCAGCAGCTTAGCATCCGGGACAGGGTCCTACGAGCAGTACTTC
CASSLASGTGSYEQYF
>-|TRBV7-9|TRBJ2-7|-
TGTGCCAGCAGCTTAGGGCTAGCGAACGAGCAGTACTTC
CASSLGLANEQYF
>-|TRBV4-2|TRBJ1-2|-
TGTGCCAGCAGCCAAGGACAGGCAGCGAACTATGGCTACACCTTC
CASSQGQAANYGYTF
>-|TRBV7-8|TRBJ2-7|TRBD1
TGTGCCAGCAGCTTAAGGACAGGGTCCTACGAGCAGTACTTC
CASSLRTGSYEQYF
>-|TRBV18|TRBJ2-3|-
TGTGCCAGCTCACCGTCGGGAAGCACAGATACGCAGTATTTT
CASSPSGSTDTQYF
>once|TRBV24-1|TRBJ2-7|TRBD1
TGTGCCACCAGTGATGGGACAGAAACGGAGCAGTACTTC
CATSDGTETEQYF
>-|TRBV28|TRBJ1-5|-
TGTGCCAGCAGTTTAGGCGGTTTCAATCAGCCCCAGCATTTT
CASSLGGFNQPQHF
>-|TRBV2|TRBJ2-1|TRBD2
TGTGCCAGCAGTATAGCGGGAGGGCCCTACAATGAGCAGTTCTTC
CASSIAGGPYNEQFF
>-|TRBV7-9|TRBJ2-3|TRBD2
TGTGCCAGCAGCTTAAAGCTAGCGGGGGTAACAGATACGCAGTATTTT
CASSLKLAGVTDTQYF
>-|TRBV4-2|TRBJ2-5|TRBD1
TGTGCCAGCAGCCAAGGAGGGACAGTAGAAGAGACCCAGTACTTC
CASSQGGTVEETQYF
>-|TRBV14|TRBJ1-2|TRBD1
TGTGCCAGCAGCCAAGTCCGGGACAGCATCTATGGCTACACCTTC
CASSQVRDSIYGYTF
>-|TRBV5-1|TRBJ2-1|TRBD2
TGCGCCAGCAGGTTTAGCGGGGGGAACTACAATGAGCAGTTCTTC
CASRFSGGNYNEQFF
>-|TRBV10-3|TRBJ1-5|-
TGTGCCATCAGTGAGCAACAGAATAGCAATCAGCCCCAGCATTTT
CAISEQQNSNQPQHF
>-|TRBV25-1|TRBJ1-1|-
TGTGCCAGCAGTGATCCAGGGTGGGACACTGAAGCTTTCTTT
CASSDPGWDTEAFF
>-|TRBV3-1/TRBV3-2|TRBJ1-2|-
TGTGCCAGCAGCCTATATTACCGCGAGGAGCTGTTGTGGTATGGCTACACCTTC
CASSLYYREELLWYGYTF
>-|TRBV10-1|TRBJ1-5|-
TGCGCCAGCAGTCCCGGGGAATCGCAGCCCCAGCATTTT
CASSPGESQPQHF
>-|TRBV19|TRBJ1-6|-
TGTGCCAGTAGTATAGACTACGACTCACGGGGTATCTCCTATAATTCACCCCTCCACTTT
CASSIDYDSRGISYNSPLHF
>once|TRBV6-5|TRBJ2-7|TRBD1
TGTGCCAGCACCAGAGGACAGGGGACAGGAGAGCAGTACTTC
CASTRGQGTGEQYF
>-|TRBV2|TRBJ2-5|TRBD1
TGTGCCAGTTCGGACAGGTACCAAGAGACCCAGTACTTC
CASSDRYQETQYF
>-|TRBV19|TRBJ2-1|-
TGTGCCAGTAGTATGGAGTTAGGGAGAGAGCAGTTCTTC
CASSMELGREQFF
>-|TRBV7-8|TRBJ1-1|-
TGTGCCAGCAGCTTAAATGGGGGAGGGGGGCCTGAAGCTTTCTTT
CASSLNGGGGPEAFF
>-|TRBV19|TRBJ2-5|TRBD2
TGTGCCAGTAGTTATCTAGCGGGAATCCAAGAGACCCAGTACTTC
CASSYLAGIQETQYF
>-|TRBV29-1|TRBJ2-2|-
TGCAGCGCGGACAGTAAGAACACCGGGGAGCTGTTTTTT
CSADSKNTGELFF
>-|TRBV7-9|TRBJ2-7|-
TGTGCCAGCAGCTTGGGGGGACTGGGACTCGAGCAGTACTTC
CASSLGGLGLEQYF
>-|TRBV2|TRBJ1-6|TRBD1
TGTGCCAGCAGTGGGGGAGGGACAGGTTCACCCCTCCACTTT
CASSGGGTGSPLHF
>-|TRBV29-1|TRBJ2-7|-
TGCAGCGTGGGGGGGGCGGAGATCGAGCAGTACTTC
CSVGGAEIEQYF
>-|TRBV5-6|TRBJ1-4|-
TGTGCCAGCAGCTTCAGGCAGGCTGGAGAAAAACTGTTTTTT
CASSFRQAGEKLFF
>-|TRBV7-9|TRBJ1-3|-
TGTGCCAGCAGCTTAGCCAGAACAGAGATAAACACCATATATTTT
CASSLARTEINTIYF
>-|TRBV5-1|TRBJ2-6|-
TGCGCCAGCAGCGAATTCCAGGGTGCTGGGGCCAACGTCCTGACTTTC
CASSEFQGAGANVLTF
>-|TRBV4-1|TRBJ2-7|-
TGCGCCAGCAGTCCCATAGGGACTGCTCACCTGGAGCAGTACTTC
CASSPIGTAHLEQYF
>-|TRBV7-2|TRBJ1-5|-
TGTGCCAGCAGCTTAGTTGGCGGGAGCAATCAGCCCCAGCATTTT
CASSLVGGSNQPQHF
>-|TRBV2|TRBJ2-3|-
TGTGCCAGCAGTGACCGGGGGAGGTTGGATACGCAGTATTTT
CASSDRGRLDTQYF
>-|TRBV5-1|TRBJ2-5|-
TGCGCCAGCAGCTTGGTCCCCGGACTGCCCCAAGAGACCCAGTACTTC
CASSLVPGLPQETQYF
>-|TRBV5-5|TRBJ1-1|-
TGTGCCAGCAGCTTTATTGGGGCCGATGAAGCTTTCTTT
CASSFIGADEAFF
>-|TRBV5-4|TRBJ2-5|TRBD1
TGTGCCAGCAGCTTGGTTGGCTCAGGGGGCAGTGGGACCCAGTACTTC
CASSLVGSGGSGTQYF
>-|TRBV5-4|TRBJ2-1|-
TGTGCCAGCAGCTTGCGTCTAGCTGAATTCAATGAGCAGTTCTTC
CASSLRLAEFNEQFF
>-|TRBV11-2|TRBJ1-1|TRBD1
TGTGCCAGCAGTACACAGGGGTCGAACACTGAAGCTTTCTTT
CASSTQGSNTEAFF
>-|TRBV30|TRBJ2-1|TRBD2
TGTGCCTGGAGGGGACTAGCGGGAGAAGCGCAGTTCTTC
CAWRGLAGEAQFF
>-|TRBV5-1|TRBJ1-1|-
TGCGCCAGCAGCTTGTCTACAGGGAAAAGAGACACTGAAGCTTTCTTT
CASSLSTGKRDTEAFF
>-|TRBV2|TRBJ1-5|TRBD1
TGTGCCAGCAGCGTATTTGGGACAGGAGTAAGCAATCAGCCCCAGCATTTT
CASSVFGTGVSNQPQHF
>-|TRBV12-5|TRBJ2-5|TRBD1
TGTGCTAGTGGCTACTACGACAGGGAATGGGAGACCCAGTACTTC
CASGYYDREWETQYF